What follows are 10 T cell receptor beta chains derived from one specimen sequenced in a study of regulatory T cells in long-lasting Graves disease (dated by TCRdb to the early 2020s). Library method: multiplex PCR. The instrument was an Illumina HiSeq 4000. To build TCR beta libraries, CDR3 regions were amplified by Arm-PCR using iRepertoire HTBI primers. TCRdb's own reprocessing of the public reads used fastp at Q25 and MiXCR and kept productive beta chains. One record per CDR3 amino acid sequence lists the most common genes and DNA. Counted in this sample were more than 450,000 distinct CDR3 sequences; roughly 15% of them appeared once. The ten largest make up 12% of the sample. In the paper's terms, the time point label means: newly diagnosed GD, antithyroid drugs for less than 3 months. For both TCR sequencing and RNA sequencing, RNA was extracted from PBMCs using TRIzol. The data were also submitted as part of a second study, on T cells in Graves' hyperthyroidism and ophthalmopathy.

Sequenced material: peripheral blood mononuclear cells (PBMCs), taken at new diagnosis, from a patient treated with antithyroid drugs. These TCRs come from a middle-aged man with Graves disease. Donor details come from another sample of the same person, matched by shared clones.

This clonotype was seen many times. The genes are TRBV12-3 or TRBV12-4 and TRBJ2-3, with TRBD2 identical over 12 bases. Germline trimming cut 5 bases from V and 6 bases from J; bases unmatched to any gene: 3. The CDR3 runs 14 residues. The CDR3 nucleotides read TGTGCCAGCAGTCCTAGCGGGAGGGGCGATACGCAGTATTTT. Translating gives CASSPSGRGDTQYF.

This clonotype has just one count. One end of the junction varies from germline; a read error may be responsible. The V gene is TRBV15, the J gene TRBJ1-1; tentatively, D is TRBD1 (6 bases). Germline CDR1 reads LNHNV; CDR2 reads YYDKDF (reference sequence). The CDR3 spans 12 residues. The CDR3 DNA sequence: TGTGCCACCAGCAGGCGGGACACAGAAGCTTTCTTT. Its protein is CATSRRDTEAFF. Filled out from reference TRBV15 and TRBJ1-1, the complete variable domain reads DAMVIQNPRYQVTQFGKPVTLSCSQTLNHNVMYWYQQKSSQAPKLLFHYYDKDFNNEADTPDNFQSRRPNTSFCFLDIRSPGLGDTAMYLCATSRRDTEAFFGQGTRLTVV.

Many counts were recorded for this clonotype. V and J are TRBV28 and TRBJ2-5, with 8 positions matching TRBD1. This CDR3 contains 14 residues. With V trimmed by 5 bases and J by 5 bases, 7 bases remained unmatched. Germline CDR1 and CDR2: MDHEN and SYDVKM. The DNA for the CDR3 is TGTGCCAGCAGTCCGGACAGGGCCCGGGAGACCCAGTACTTC. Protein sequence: CASSPDRARETQYF.

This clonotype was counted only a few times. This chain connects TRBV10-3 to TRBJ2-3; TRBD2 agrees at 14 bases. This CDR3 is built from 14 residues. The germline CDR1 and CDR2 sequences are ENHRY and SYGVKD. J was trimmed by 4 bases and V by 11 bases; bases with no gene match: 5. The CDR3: CAVGTSGSADTQYF. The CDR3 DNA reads TGTGCCGTTGGGACTAGCGGGAGCGCAGATACGCAGTATTTT.

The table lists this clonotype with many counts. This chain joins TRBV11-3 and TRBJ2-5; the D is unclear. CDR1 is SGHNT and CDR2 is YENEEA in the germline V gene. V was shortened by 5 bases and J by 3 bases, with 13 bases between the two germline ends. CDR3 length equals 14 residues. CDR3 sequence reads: CASSTAWGKETQYF. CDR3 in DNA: TGTGCCAGCAGCACAGCTTGGGGAAAAGAGACCCAGTACTTC.

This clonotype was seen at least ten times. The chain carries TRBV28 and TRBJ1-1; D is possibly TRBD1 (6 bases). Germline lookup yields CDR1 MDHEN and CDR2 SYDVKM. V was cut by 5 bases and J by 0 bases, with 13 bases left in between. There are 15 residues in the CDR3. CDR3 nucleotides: TGTGCCAGCAGTGCGTACAGGGAATTGAACACTGAAGCTTTCTTT. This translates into CASSAYRELNTEAFF.

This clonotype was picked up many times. The CDR3 loop reads CASSLAVGGQNTGELFF. The CDR3 nucleotides read TGCGCCAGCAGCTTGGCCGTGGGGGGCCAAAACACCGGGGAGCTGTTTTTT. J is TRBJ2-2 and V is TRBV5-1; TRBD1 or TRBD2 may be the D gene (6 bases each). V was clipped by 0 bases and J by 2 bases, with 14 bases between them. The CDR3 length is 17 residues. Germline lookup yields CDR1 SGHRS and CDR2 YFSETQ.

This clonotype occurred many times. The CDR3 DNA reads TGCGCCAGCAGCTTGGGAACGACAGAATACTACGAGCAGTACTTC. Translating it yields CASSLGTTEYYEQYF. This rearrangement joins TRBV5-1 to TRBJ2-7; D might be TRBD1 (5 bases). The V end was cut by 0 bases, the J end by 3 bases, with 13 bases between. Germline CDR1 SGHRS, CDR2 YFSETQ. This CDR3 has 15 amino acids.

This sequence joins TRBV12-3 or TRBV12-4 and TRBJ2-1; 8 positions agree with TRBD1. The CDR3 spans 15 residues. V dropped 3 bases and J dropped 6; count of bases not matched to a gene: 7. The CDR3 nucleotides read TGTGCCAGCAGTTTTCTGGACAGGGTTTTCAATGAGCAGTTCTTC. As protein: CASSFLDRVFNEQFF.

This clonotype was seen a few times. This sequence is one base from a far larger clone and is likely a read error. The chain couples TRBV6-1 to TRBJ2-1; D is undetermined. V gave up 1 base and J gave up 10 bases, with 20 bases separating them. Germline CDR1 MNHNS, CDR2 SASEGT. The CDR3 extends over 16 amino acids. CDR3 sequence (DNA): TGTGCCAGCAGTGAAGAAGGGAACCCGAGCTCCTACGAGCAGTTCTTC. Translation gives CASSEEGNPSSYEQFF.